These 9 T cell receptor beta chains were all obtained from the same sample, sequenced in a study of blood T cell repertoires in COVID-19. Sequencing used immunoSEQ multiplex PCR; TCRdb keeps in-frame clones, though not all of them. This sample carries 150,000 to 200,000 clones, approximately 80% of them seen once, and the ten largest clones take about 14%. Sequenced sample: peripheral blood. The receptors were gathered from an older woman with COVID-19, enrolled during active disease.

The CDR3 here is CATSPGPRGGTDTQYF. The CDR3 DNA reads TGTGCCACCTCCCCCGGTCCTAGGGGTGGCACAGATACGCAGTATTTT. The chain joins TRBV24-1 to TRBJ2-3; TRBD1 is a possible D gene (5 bases). This CDR3 is 16 amino acids long. Germline V lookup: CDR1 KGHDR, CDR2 SFDVKD. Trimming shortened V by 9 bases and J by 1 base, and 19 bases separated the two germline ends.

The rearrangement links TRBV18 to TRBJ2-5; 8 bases line up with TRBD1. Losses at the gene ends were 4 bases for V and 2 bases for J; bases not matched to a gene: 3. The CDR3 has 14 residues. Germline CDR1 and CDR2: KGHSH and LQKENI. As DNA, the CDR3 is TGTGCCAGCTCACGGGACAGGCTACAAGAGACCCAGTACTTC. Its translation is CASSRDRLQETQYF.

The chain carries TRBV6-5 and TRBJ2-3; 8 bases are a match to TRBD1. With 5 bases clipped from V and 3 bases from J, the junction kept 4 bases outside the gene matches. The CDR3 consists of 14 residues. The germline CDR1 and CDR2 sequences are MNHEY and SVGAGI. As DNA, the CDR3 is TGTGCCAGCAGTATCCGGACAGGGACAGATACGCAGTATTTT. It yields the protein CASSIRTGTDTQYF.

This chain joins TRBV11-2 and TRBJ2-1; D remains ambiguous. This CDR3 comprises 14 residues. Trimming took 0 bases from V and 10 from J, leaving 13 bases between them. Germline loops: CDR1 SGHAT, CDR2 FQNNGV. Here the CDR3 reads CASSLDPLVGEQFF. As DNA, the CDR3 is TGTGCCAGCAGCTTAGATCCCCTAGTTGGCGAGCAGTTCTTC.

The chain employs TRBV19 and TRBJ1-3; D may be TRBD1 (5 bases). The germline V and J ends were trimmed by 8 bases and 4 bases, with 12 bases remaining between them. The CDR3 is 13 amino acids. The germline V gene encodes CDR1 LNHDA and CDR2 SQIVND (reference sequence). CDR3 sequence (DNA): TGTGCCAGTGAGCAGACAGCCGGAAACACCATATATTTT. This sequence encodes CASEQTAGNTIYF.

The chain uses TRBV28 and TRBJ2-3, with 12 positions matching TRBD2. V dropped 7 bases and J dropped 5; count of bases not matched to a gene: 7. CDR3 length equals 15 residues. Looked up from germline, CDR1 is MDHEN and CDR2 is SYDVKM. CDR3 bases: TGTGCCAGCAACCCTAGCGGGGGGGCCAGAGATACGCAGTATTTT. This codes for CASNPSGGARDTQYF.

The chain employs TRBV9 and TRBJ1-2, with 10 positions matching TRBD1. CDR3 length equals 16 residues. The germline V gene has CDR1 SGDLS and CDR2 YYNGEE. The J segment lost 4 bases and the V segment lost 4 bases, leaving 10 bases of the junction unmatched. CDR3 nucleotide sequence: TGTGCCAGCAGCCGTGTCGGGACAGGGGTATCCTATGGCTACACCTTC. Its protein product is CASSRVGTGVSYGYTF.

This chain joins TRBV3-1 (or the pseudogene TRBV3-2) and TRBJ1-6; 10 bases line up with TRBD1. V shed 3 bases and J 7 bases; nucleotides not matched to a gene: 3. Germline assignment: CDR1 LGHDT and CDR2 YNNKEL (reference sequence). The CDR3 runs to 15 residues. DNA of the CDR3: TGTGCCAGCAGCCAGACGGGACAGGGGAATTCACCCCTCCACTTT. Translated: CASSQTGQGNSPLHF.

Points on this clone: The junction differs from germline at one of its ends, possibly a read error. This rearrangement joins TRBV3-1 (or the pseudogene TRBV3-2) to TRBJ2-1, with 9 bases identical to TRBD2. CDR1 and CDR2 (germline): LGHDT, YNNKEL (reference sequence). The CDR3 loop spans 14 amino acids. The CDR3 DNA reads TGTGCCAGCAGGCAAGCGGGGGGTGACAATGAGCAGTTCTTC. Translated, it gives CASRQAGGDNEQFF.